This TCR beta chain came from a study of blood T cell repertoires in COVID-19. Study overall: Sites across the United States, Italy and Spain contributed samples from acute and convalescent COVID-19.

The method was immunoSEQ multiplex PCR; TCRdb's version includes in-frame clones alone and lacks a portion of them. This table has some 250,000 clones, about 73% appearing once. V was pared by 3 bases and J by 4 bases, with 13 bases between. Germline loops: CDR1 SGHRS, CDR2 YFSETQ. The CDR3 loop spans 14 amino acids. Sequencing used peripheral blood. The chain employs TRBV5-1 and TRBJ1-2; D might be TRBD1 (5 bases). The sequence derives from an elderly woman with acute or convalescent COVID-19. The CDR3 region is CASSSDNQGYGYTF. The CDR3 DNA follows: TGCGCCAGCAGCTCGGACAACCAAGGCTATGGCTACACCTTC.